These 21 T cell receptor beta chains share one sample of origin, sequenced in a study of shared clonotypes between healthy human individuals (dated by TCRdb to 2020 to 2021). Library prep was done by the immunoSEQ multiplex PCR assay. Held by TCRdb, this immuneACCESS table contains in-frame sequences only and omits some clones. Under half of the omission traces to an unresolved V gene where checked; the cause of the rest is unknown. The sample table records some 980,000 clones; over 60% of these occur just once. The ten largest make up around 1.4% of the sample. Sequences were obtained from memory CD4+ T cells sorted from blood. The cell subset or site label, as the study defines it: CD45RA-negative fraction. The receptors stem from a young man in good health.

This clone was picked up a small number of times. The J gene is TRBJ1-3, the V gene TRBV6-5; TRBD1 aligns across 7 bases. V dropped 4 bases and J dropped 7; count of bases not matched to a gene: 10. This CDR3 has 15 residues. Germline assignment: CDR1 MNHEY and CDR2 SVGAGI. The CDR3 DNA is TGTGCCAGCAGTTCCCAACAGGGGCCGTGGAACACCATATATTTT. Translated: CASSSQQGPWNTIYF.

Written as DNA, the CDR3 is TGTGCCAGCAGCTTGGGGACCAGCTCTGGGGCCAACGTCCTGACTTTC. This translates into CASSLGTSSGANVLTF. V and J are TRBV5-4 and TRBJ2-6, with D unresolved. The CDR3 totals 16 residues. The germline gives CDR1 SGHNT, CDR2 YYREEE (reference sequence). Trimming took 0 bases from V and 0 from J, leaving 7 bases between them.

The chain joins TRBV6-5 to TRBJ1-1, with a weak D call TRBD1 (6 bases). Germline CDR1 MNHEY, CDR2 SVGAGI. Trimming pared 6 bases from V and 0 bases from J, leaving 14 bases between. The CDR3 loop spans 15 amino acids. The CDR3 DNA follows: TGTGCCAGCAGAAAGACCGGGACATTGAACACTGAAGCTTTCTTT. Its protein is CASRKTGTLNTEAFF.

CDR3: CAISESTGGYNEQFF. CDR3 in DNA: TGTGCCATCAGTGAGTCGACTGGCGGCTACAATGAGCAGTTCTTC. V is TRBV10-3 and J is TRBJ2-1, with D unclear. The ends were cut back, 0 bases at V and 3 bases at J, with 9 bases in the middle. The CDR3 is 15 residues long. Germline loops: CDR1 ENHRY, CDR2 SYGVKD.

The chain carries TRBV7-6 and TRBJ2-1; TRBD2 aligns across 7 bases. Germline loops: CDR1 SGHVS, CDR2 FNYEAQ. The CDR3 runs 16 residues. The V segment lost 5 bases and the J segment 6 bases; nucleotides outside the gene matches: 13. The DNA for the CDR3 is TGTGCCAGCAGCCGAGGGCCGGTGGGGGGGGGCAATGAGCAGTTCTTC. Its translation: CASSRGPVGGGNEQFF.

The rearrangement links TRBV5-4 to TRBJ1-1, with 10 nucleotides matching TRBD1. The germline V gene encodes CDR1 SGHNT and CDR2 YYREEE (reference sequence). The CDR3 covers 13 residues. V was clipped by 5 bases and J by 6 bases; unmatched bases: 4. For the CDR3, the DNA is TGTGCCAGCAGTAGGGACAGGGGCGCTGAAGCTTTCTTT. The encoded protein is CASSRDRGAEAFF.

This clone was picked up a small number of times. CDR3 nucleotide sequence: TGTGCCAGCAGTTACTCCCAGAGCAGTGAAGAGACCCAGTACTTC. It yields the protein CASSYSQSSEETQYF. The chain links TRBV6-6 to TRBJ2-5; the D is unclear. Trimming took off 0 bases at V and 3 bases at J, with 11 bases between the two ends. Germline V gene lookup returns CDR1 MNHNY and CDR2 SVGAGI (reference sequence). The CDR3 loop spans 15 amino acids.

This chain uses TRBV2 with TRBJ2-7, with 7 bases identical to TRBD1. CDR3 length: 15 amino acids. The germline V gene encodes CDR1 SNHLY and CDR2 FYNNEI. The V segment lost 6 bases and the J segment 2 bases; nucleotides outside the gene matches: 10. The DNA of the CDR3 is TGTGCCAGCAGCGGGACAGACCTCTGGACCTACGAGCAGTACTTC. Protein sequence: CASSGTDLWTYEQYF.

This clone occurred a few times. The genes are TRBV20-1 and TRBJ1-2; 9 bases agree with TRBD1. The CDR3 extends over 11 amino acids. J lost 10 bases, V lost 3 bases, and 3 bases had no gene match. The germline V gene encodes CDR1 DFQATT and CDR2 SNEGSKA (reference sequence). Written as DNA, the CDR3 is TGCAGTGCTAGTGGGACAGGGTCCTACACCTTC. Its translation is CSASGTGSYTF.

The chain joins TRBV5-1 to TRBJ2-7; 7 positions match TRBD1. Germline lookup yields CDR1 SGHRS and CDR2 YFSETQ. Trimming at V came to 6 bases and at J to 3 bases, leaving 15 bases not matched to a gene. CDR3 length equals 16 residues. CDR3 DNA: TGCGCCAGCACCGCGTCAGGTGGGACAGTCGACTACGAGCAGTACTTC. Protein sequence: CASTASGGTVDYEQYF.

The chain joins TRBV18 to TRBJ2-5; 8 positions match TRBD1. The CDR3 length is 14 residues. Germline V gene lookup returns CDR1 KGHSH and CDR2 LQKENI. The J segment lost 2 bases and the V segment lost 3 bases, leaving 2 bases of the junction unmatched. DNA of the CDR3: TGTGCCAGCTCACCCGGACAGGGTCAAGAGACCCAGTACTTC. Its protein product is CASSPGQGQETQYF.

The chain has TRBV11-2 and TRBJ2-7; 7 nucleotides line up with TRBD2. This CDR3 contains 17 residues. Per germline, CDR1 SGHAT and CDR2 FQNNGV. V lost 5 bases, J lost 1 base, and 14 bases stayed unmatched. CDR3 region: CASSLRILAEISYEQYF. Here the CDR3 DNA reads TGTGCCAGCAGCCTGAGGATTCTAGCGGAAATATCCTACGAGCAGTACTTC.

J is TRBJ1-2 and V is TRBV7-2; TRBD1 is a possible D gene (5 bases). There are 14 residues in the CDR3. CDR1 and CDR2 (germline): SGHTA, FQGNSA. Trimming stripped 1 base from V and 6 bases from J, with 12 bases between. Written as DNA, the CDR3 is TGTGCCAGCAGCTTAGGGATGGGGCAGGATGGCTACACCTTC. It specifies CASSLGMGQDGYTF.

This clone was observed a handful of times. The V gene is TRBV30, the J gene TRBJ1-1; no clear D gene. Germline CDR1 reads GTSNPN; CDR2 reads SVGIG (reference sequence). V lost 3 bases and J 1 base, leaving 9 bases between the germline ends. This CDR3 region has 13 residues. CDR3 protein: CAWRWQQNTEAFF. In nucleotides, the CDR3 is TGTGCCTGGAGATGGCAGCAGAACACTGAAGCTTTCTTT.

With regard to this clone: Its ends do not fully match the called genes, so a read error is possible. This chain uses TRBV7-7 with TRBJ2-3; 9 nucleotides match TRBD1. There are 14 residues in the CDR3. Looked up from germline, CDR1 is SSHAT and CDR2 is FNYEAQ (reference sequence). Here the CDR3 reads CASSLGQGSDTQYF. In DNA, the CDR3 is TGTGCTAGCAGCTTGGGACAGGGCTCAGATACGCAGTATTTT.

V usage is TRBV6-5 and J usage is TRBJ2-1, with 12 bases fitting TRBD2. The CDR3 is 14 amino acids. Looked up from germline, CDR1 is MNHEY and CDR2 is SVGAGI. With 6 bases clipped from V and 4 bases from J, the junction kept 1 base outside the gene matches. CDR3 protein: CASRTSGRYNEQFF. The CDR3 DNA follows: TGTGCCAGCAGAACTAGCGGGAGGTACAATGAGCAGTTCTTC.

On this clone itself: Additional DNA sequences in this sample encode the identical CDR3. The chain recombines TRBV5-4 with TRBJ2-5; D unclear. The V end was cut by 0 bases, the J end by 1 base, with 4 bases between. Per the germline V gene, CDR1 is SGHNT and CDR2 is YYREEE (reference sequence). The CDR3 length is 13 residues. CDR3 nucleotide sequence: TGTGCCAGCAGCTTGGGGCGCCAAGAGACCCAGTACTTC. Its protein is CASSLGRQETQYF.

About this clone: This could be a read error, since a much larger clone is one nucleotide away. The J gene is TRBJ2-3, the V gene TRBV9; D perhaps matches TRBD1 (6 bases). The germline CDR1 and CDR2 sequences are SGDLS and YYNGEE. The CDR3 totals 15 residues. V gave up 4 bases and J gave up 1 base, with 13 bases separating them. The CDR3 DNA follows: TGTGCCAGCAGCTCGCTTGACAGGTGCACAGATACGCAGTATTTT. Protein sequence: CASSSLDRCTDTQYF. The full variable domain, in which reference TRBV9 and TRBJ2-3 provide the parts outside the CDR3, is DSGVTQTPKHLITATGQRVTLRCSPRSGDLSVYWYQQSLDQGLQFLIQYYNGEERAKGNILERFSAQQFPDLHSELNLSSLELGDSALYFCASSSLDRCTDTQYFGPGTRLTVL.

The chain employs TRBV5-1 and TRBJ1-1; tentative D call: TRBD1 (6 bases). This CDR3 is built from 13 residues. Trimming stripped 1 base from V and 4 bases from J, with 8 bases between. The germline CDR1 and CDR2 sequences are SGHRS and YFSETQ. The CDR3 nucleotides are TGCGCCAGCAGCTTGTGGGGGGCCACTGAAGCTTTCTTT. Encoded protein: CASSLWGATEAFF.

The chain is built from TRBV5-1 and TRBJ2-7; 8 bases match TRBD1. The CDR3 is made up of 15 amino acids. J gave up 2 bases and V 5 bases, and 9 bases lay outside the gene matches. The germline V gene encodes CDR1 SGHRS and CDR2 YFSETQ. The CDR3 spells CASSATGGSTYEQYF. CDR3 nucleotides: TGCGCCAGCAGTGCTACAGGGGGTAGCACCTACGAGCAGTACTTC.

The CDR3 region is CAWSSERGGRKESQYF. The CDR3 DNA sequence: TGTGCCTGGAGTTCCGAGCGGGGGGGTCGTAAGGAGTCCCAGTACTTC. J is TRBJ2-5 and V is TRBV30; TRBD2 aligns across 10 bases. J was trimmed by 9 bases and V by 2 bases; bases with no gene match: 15. The CDR3 has 16 amino acids. Germline CDR1 reads GTSNPN; CDR2 reads SVGIG (reference sequence).